The clone carrying this T cell receptor beta chain has just one count. This sample is part of a study of T cell responses to AZD1222 COVID-19 vaccine. Libraries were prepared by immunoSEQ multiplex PCR; TCRdb keeps only in-frame clonotypes and omits some of them. In the table there are more than 100,000 clones, around nine tenths of which are singletons. The sequenced sample was peripheral blood, obtained on day 0 of AZD1222 vaccination. This sequence was found in an adult in good health.

CDR3 sequence: CASSQGTVGGYTF. CDR3 nucleotide sequence: TGTGCCAGCAGCCAAGGGACAGTCGGTGGCTACACCTTC. The rearrangement joins TRBV4-2 to TRBJ1-2; D may be TRBD1 (6 bases). V was clipped by 1 base and J by 7 bases, with 10 bases between them. Germline V gene data show CDR1 as LGHNA and CDR2 as YNFKEQ. The CDR3 consists of 13 residues.